The rows below give T cell receptor beta chains drawn from one sample of a study of blood T cell repertoires in COVID-19. Some clones are missing from TCRdb's copy, which holds only in-frame ones; the method was immunoSEQ multiplex PCR. The table shows hundreds of thousands of clones, with approximately 86% occurring only once. The specimen was PBMCs or T cells enriched from blood (not recorded which). The receptors shown here come from a woman in her late teens or twenties who had recovered from COVID-19. Each CDR3 is given with its conserved first and last residue. A D gene is named only where the DNA matches it firmly. Size tells how often a clone was seen (once, few, many) or the class of an expanded clone, and some rows leave it out.

>TRBJ1-4|-|TRBV2|TRBD1
TGTGCCAGCCGGACAGGGGTTAATGAAAAACTGTTTTTT
CASRTGVNEKLFF
>TRBJ2-7|-|TRBV27|-
TGTGCCAGCAGGGGGGCCGGGGGGATCTACGAGCAGTACTTC
CASRGAGGIYEQYF
>TRBJ1-2|-|TRBV27|-
TGTGCCAGCAGTACTCGACAACGAAACTATGGCTACACCTTC
CASSTRQRNYGYTF
>TRBJ2-1|many|TRBV3-1/TRBV3-2|-
TGTGCCAGCAGCTCGGCCGGGACTTCACCCTACAATGAGCAGTTCTTC
CASSSAGTSPYNEQFF
>TRBJ1-1|-|TRBV2|-
TGTGCCAGCATACAGAACACTGAAGCTTTCTTT
CASIQNTEAFF
>TRBJ2-3|-|TRBV5-1|-
TGCGCCAGCAGCTTGGCAGTAGCTGGCACAGATACGCAGTATTTT
CASSLAVAGTDTQYF
>TRBJ1-1|-|TRBV28|TRBD1
TGTGCCAGCAGTTTATTGGCAGGGGGAGGCACTGAAGCTTTCTTT
CASSLLAGGGTEAFF
>TRBJ2-1|-|TRBV30|TRBD2
TGTGCCTGGAGTCTACTAGCGGGGGGAACGAATGAGCAGTTCTTC
CAWSLLAGGTNEQFF
>TRBJ1-2|-|TRBV6-2/TRBV6-3|TRBD1
TGTGCCAGCAGCCCTCGCCGGGGACAGGGGGCGAGTACTCTATGTGGCTACACCTTC
CASSPRRGQGASTLCGYTF
>TRBJ1-6|-|TRBV5-4|-
TGTGCCAGCAGCTTGTGGGCAGGGAAGAATTCACCCCTCCACTTT
CASSLWAGKNSPLHF
>TRBJ2-1|once|TRBV18|TRBD1
TGTGCCAGCTCACCATGGACAGGGGGAAACAATGAGCAGTTCTTC
CASSPWTGGNNEQFF
>TRBJ1-2|-|TRBV6-5|TRBD1
TGTGCCAGCAGTTACCGGGACAGGGGAAGGGGCTACACCTTC
CASSYRDRGRGYTF
>TRBJ2-1|once|TRBV15|-
TGTGCCACCAGCAGATTAGACTACAATGAGCAGTTCTTC
CATSRLDYNEQFF
>TRBJ1-1|-|TRBV27|-
TGTGCCAGCAGTTTACAGGGTCTCACTGAAGCTTTCTTT
CASSLQGLTEAFF
>TRBJ1-1|-|TRBV6-4|-
TGTGCCAGCAGTGACTCGACAGTGAACACTGAAGCTTTCTTT
CASSDSTVNTEAFF
>TRBJ1-2|-|TRBV18|-
TGTGCCAGCTCACCTACAGGGCCCTGGAACTATGGCTACACCTTC
CASSPTGPWNYGYTF
>TRBJ1-6|-|TRBV5-1|-
TGCGCCAGCAGCTTGGCTTCCAGGGCTAATTCACCCCTCCACTTT
CASSLASRANSPLHF
>TRBJ1-2|-|TRBV15|TRBD1
TGTGCCACCAGCAGAAGGAGGACAGGGAGCCCTTATGGCTACACCTTC
CATSRRRTGSPYGYTF
>TRBJ1-2|-|TRBV2|-
TGTGCCAGCAGTGACCGAAGCAACTATGGCTACACCTTC
CASSDRSNYGYTF
>TRBJ1-3|-|TRBV28|-
TGTGCCAGCAGTCACCCCGCGGACAGCTCTGGAAACACCATATATTTT
CASSHPADSSGNTIYF
>TRBJ1-2|few|TRBV28|-
TGTGCCAGCACAGGCCCCCCTGGCTACACCTTC
CASTGPPGYTF
>TRBJ2-1|-|TRBV14|-
TGTGCCAGCAGCCAAGTCCCCGCCGTCCTACAGTTCTTC
CASSQVPAVLQFF
>TRBJ1-5|-|TRBV6-2/TRBV6-3|TRBD1
TGTGCCAGCAGTCTAGACAGGGGACGGAATCAGCCCCAGCATTTT
CASSLDRGRNQPQHF
>TRBJ2-2|-|TRBV7-2|-
TGTGCCAGCTCGATGGGGGGAGGCACCGGGGAGCTGTTTTTT
CASSMGGGTGELFF
>TRBJ2-7|-|TRBV7-8|-
TGTGCCAGCAGCCGTAGCGGTTCCTACGAGCAGTACTTC
CASSRSGSYEQYF
>TRBJ1-2|-|TRBV28|-
TGTGCCAGCAGTCTAAAACCCCCACGGTTCTATGGCTACACCTTC
CASSLKPPRFYGYTF
>TRBJ2-3|-|TRBV15|-
TGTGCCACCAGTATCGGGTCCACAGATACGCAGTATTTT
CATSIGSTDTQYF
>TRBJ2-2|few|TRBV27|-
TGTGCCAGCAGTGTCCAGGGAATCGGGGAGCTGTTTTTT
CASSVQGIGELFF
>TRBJ1-6|-|TRBV18|-
TGTGCCAGCCTGGGACTCGAGCAATCACCCCTCCACTTT
CASLGLEQSPLHF
>TRBJ1-4|-|TRBV29-1|-
TGCAGCGTTCAACACAGGGCGTCTAATGAAAAACTGTTTTTT
CSVQHRASNEKLFF
>TRBJ1-5|-|TRBV30|-
TGTGCCTGGACTAACAGGGCGGGTCAGCCCCAGCATTTT
CAWTNRAGQPQHF
>TRBJ2-2|-|TRBV27|-
TGTGCCAGCACCCCCAGCGTTAACACCGGGGAGCTGTTTTTT
CASTPSVNTGELFF
>TRBJ1-6|-|TRBV5-1|TRBD1
TGCGCCAGCAGCCACGCCGGGACAGAAAATTCACCCCTCCACTTT
CASSHAGTENSPLHF
>TRBJ1-1|-|TRBV21-1|-
TGTGCCAGCAGCAAAGGGACAGAACCCATGAACACTGAAGCTTTCTTT
CASSKGTEPMNTEAFF
>TRBJ1-4|-|TRBV5-6|TRBD1
TGTGCCAGCAGCTTGGACAGGGGTGGGGAAAAACTGTTTTTT
CASSLDRGGEKLFF
>TRBJ1-3|-|TRBV6-5|-
TGTGCCAGCAGCCAAACAGGAGTCTCTGGAAACACCATATATTTT
CASSQTGVSGNTIYF
>TRBJ2-2|once|TRBV12-3/TRBV12-4|-
TGTGCCAGCAGGACAGCGAACACCGGGGAGCTGTTTTTT
CASRTANTGELFF
>TRBJ1-5|-|TRBV27|-
TGTGCCAGCAGTTTACTGGCGGGAGATCAGCCCCAGCATTTT
CASSLLAGDQPQHF
>TRBJ1-6|-|TRBV28|-
TGTGCCAGCAGTTCAAACTTGGACAGTTTAGCCTATAATTCACCCCTCCACTTT
CASSSNLDSLAYNSPLHF
>TRBJ1-2|-|TRBV19|-
TGTGCCAGTAACCATTTCGGGTCGTCTGGCTACACCTTC
CASNHFGSSGYTF